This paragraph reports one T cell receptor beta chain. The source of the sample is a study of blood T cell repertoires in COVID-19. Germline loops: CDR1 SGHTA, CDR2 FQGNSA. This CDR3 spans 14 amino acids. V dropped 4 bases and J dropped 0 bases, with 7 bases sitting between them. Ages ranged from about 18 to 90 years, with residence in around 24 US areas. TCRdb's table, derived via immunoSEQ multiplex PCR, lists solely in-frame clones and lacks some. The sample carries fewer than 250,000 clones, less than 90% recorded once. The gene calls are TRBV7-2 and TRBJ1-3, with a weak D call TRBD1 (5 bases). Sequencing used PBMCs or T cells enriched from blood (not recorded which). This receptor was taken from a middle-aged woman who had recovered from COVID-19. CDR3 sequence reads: CASSWGGSGNTIYF. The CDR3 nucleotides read TGTGCCAGCAGCTGGGGCGGCTCTGGAAACACCATATATTTT. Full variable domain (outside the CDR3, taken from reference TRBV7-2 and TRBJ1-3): GAGVSQSPSNKVTEKGKDVELRCDPISGHTALYWYRQSLGQGLEFLIYFQGNSAPDKSGLPSDRFSAERTGGSVSTLTIQRTQQEDSAVYLCASSWGGSGNTIYFGEGSWLTVV.